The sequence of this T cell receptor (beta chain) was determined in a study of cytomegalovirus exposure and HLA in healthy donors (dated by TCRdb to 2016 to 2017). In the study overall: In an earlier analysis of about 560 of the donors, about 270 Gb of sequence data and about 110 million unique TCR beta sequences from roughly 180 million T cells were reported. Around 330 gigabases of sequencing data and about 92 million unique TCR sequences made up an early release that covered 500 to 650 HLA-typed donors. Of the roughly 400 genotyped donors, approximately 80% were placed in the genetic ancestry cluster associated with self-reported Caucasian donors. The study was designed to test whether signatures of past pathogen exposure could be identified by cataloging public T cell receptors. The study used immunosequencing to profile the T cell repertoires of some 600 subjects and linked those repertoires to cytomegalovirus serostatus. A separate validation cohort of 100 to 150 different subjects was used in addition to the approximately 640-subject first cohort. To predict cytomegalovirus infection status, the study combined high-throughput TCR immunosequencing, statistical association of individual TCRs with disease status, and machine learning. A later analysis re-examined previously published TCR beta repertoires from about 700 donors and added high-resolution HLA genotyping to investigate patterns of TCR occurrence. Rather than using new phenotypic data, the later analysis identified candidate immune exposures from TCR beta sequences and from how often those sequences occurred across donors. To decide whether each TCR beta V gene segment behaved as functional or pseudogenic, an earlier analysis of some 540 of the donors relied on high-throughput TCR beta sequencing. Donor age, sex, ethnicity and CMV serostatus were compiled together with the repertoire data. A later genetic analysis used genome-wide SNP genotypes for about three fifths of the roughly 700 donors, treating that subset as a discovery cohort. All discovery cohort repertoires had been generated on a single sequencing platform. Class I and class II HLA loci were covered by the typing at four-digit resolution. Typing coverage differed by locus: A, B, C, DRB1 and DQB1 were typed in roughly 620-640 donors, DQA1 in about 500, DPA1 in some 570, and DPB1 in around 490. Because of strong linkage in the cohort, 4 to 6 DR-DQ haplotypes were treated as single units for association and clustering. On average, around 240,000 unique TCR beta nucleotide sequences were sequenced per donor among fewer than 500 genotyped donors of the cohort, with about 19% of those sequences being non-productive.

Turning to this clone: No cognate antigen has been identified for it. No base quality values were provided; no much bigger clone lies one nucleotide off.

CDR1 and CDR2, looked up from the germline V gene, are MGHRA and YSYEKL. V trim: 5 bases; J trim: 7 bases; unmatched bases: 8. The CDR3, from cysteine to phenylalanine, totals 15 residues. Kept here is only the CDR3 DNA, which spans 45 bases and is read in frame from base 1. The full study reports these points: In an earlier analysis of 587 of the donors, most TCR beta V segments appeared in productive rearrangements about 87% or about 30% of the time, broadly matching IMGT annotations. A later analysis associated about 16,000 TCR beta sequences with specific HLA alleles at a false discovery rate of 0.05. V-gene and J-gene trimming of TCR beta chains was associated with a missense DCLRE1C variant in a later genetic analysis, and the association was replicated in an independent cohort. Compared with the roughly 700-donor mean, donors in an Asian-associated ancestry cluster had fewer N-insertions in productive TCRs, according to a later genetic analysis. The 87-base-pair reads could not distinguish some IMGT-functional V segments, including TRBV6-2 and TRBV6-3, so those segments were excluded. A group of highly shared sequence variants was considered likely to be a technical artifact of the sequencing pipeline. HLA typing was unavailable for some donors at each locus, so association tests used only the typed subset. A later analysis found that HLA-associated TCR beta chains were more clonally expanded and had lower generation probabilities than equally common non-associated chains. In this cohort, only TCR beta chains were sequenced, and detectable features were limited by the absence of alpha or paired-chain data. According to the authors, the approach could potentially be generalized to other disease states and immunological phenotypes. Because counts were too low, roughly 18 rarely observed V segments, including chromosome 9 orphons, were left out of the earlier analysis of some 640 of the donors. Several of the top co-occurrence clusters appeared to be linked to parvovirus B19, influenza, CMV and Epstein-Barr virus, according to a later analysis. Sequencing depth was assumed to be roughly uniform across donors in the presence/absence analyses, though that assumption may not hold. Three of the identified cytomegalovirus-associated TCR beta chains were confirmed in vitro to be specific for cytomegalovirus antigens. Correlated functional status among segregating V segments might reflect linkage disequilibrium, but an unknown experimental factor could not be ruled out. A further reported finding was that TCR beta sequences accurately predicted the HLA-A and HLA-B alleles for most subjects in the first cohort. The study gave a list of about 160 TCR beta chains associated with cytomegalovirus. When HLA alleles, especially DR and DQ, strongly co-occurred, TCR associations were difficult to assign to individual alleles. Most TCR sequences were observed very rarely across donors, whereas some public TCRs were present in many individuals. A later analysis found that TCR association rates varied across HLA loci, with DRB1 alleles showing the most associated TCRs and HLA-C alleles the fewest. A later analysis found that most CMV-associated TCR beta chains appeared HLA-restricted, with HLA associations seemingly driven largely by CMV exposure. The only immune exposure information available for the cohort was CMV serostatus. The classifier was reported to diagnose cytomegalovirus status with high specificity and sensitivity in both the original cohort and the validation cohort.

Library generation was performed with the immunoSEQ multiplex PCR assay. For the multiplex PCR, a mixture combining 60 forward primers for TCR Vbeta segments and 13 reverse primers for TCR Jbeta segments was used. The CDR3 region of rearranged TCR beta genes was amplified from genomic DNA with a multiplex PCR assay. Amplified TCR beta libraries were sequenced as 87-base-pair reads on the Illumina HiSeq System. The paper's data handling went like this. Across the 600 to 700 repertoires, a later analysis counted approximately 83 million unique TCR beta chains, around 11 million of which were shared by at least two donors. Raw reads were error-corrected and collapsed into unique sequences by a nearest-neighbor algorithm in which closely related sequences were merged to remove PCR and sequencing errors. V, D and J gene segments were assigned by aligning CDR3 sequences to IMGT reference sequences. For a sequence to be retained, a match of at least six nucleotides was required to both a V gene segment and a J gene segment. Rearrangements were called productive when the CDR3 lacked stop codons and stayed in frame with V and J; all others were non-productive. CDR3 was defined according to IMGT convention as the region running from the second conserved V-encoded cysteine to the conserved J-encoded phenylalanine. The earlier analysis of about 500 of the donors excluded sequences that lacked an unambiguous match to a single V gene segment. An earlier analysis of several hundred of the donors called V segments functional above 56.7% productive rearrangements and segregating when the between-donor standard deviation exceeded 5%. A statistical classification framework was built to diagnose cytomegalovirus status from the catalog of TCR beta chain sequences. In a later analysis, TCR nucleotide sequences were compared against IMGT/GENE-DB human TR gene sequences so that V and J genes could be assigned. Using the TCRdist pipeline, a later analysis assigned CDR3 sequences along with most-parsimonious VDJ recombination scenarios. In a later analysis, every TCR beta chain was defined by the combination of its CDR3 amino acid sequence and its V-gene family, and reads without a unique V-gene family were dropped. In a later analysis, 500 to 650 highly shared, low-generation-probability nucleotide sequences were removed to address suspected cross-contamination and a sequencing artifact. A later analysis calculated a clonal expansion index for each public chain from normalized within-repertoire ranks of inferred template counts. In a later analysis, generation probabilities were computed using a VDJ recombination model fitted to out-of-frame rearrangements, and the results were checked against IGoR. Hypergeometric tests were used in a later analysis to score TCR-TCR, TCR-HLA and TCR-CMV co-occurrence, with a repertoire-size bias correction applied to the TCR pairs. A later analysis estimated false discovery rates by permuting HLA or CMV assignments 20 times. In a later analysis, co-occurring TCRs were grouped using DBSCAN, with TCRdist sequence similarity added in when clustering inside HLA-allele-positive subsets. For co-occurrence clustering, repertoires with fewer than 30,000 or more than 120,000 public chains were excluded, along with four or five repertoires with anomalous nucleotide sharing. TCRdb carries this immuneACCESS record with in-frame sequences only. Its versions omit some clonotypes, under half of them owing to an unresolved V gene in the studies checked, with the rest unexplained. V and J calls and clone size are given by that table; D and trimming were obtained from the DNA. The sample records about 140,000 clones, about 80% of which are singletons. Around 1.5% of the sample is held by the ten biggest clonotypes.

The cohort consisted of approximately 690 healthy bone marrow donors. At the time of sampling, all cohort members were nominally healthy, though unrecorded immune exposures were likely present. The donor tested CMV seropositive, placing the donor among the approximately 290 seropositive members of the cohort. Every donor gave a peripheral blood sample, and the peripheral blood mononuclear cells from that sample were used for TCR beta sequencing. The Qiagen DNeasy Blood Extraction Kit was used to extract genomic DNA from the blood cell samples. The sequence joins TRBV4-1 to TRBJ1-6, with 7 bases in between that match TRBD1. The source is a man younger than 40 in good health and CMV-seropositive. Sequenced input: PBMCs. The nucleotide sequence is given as TGCGCCAGCAGCGCCAGACAGGGAAGCAATTCACCCCTCCACTTT. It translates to CASSARQGSNSPLHF.